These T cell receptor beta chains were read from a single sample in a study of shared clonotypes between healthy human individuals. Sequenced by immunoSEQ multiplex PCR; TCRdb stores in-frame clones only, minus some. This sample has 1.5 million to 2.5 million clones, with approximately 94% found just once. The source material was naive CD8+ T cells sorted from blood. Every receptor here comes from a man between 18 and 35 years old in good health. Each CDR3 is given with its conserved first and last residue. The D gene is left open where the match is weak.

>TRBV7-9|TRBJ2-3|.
TGTGCCAGCAGCTTCGGGGGAGGCACAGATACGCAGTATTTT
CASSFGGGTDTQYF
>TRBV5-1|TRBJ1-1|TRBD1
TGCGCCAGCAGCCTGGGACAGGGGGCTTATCTGAACACTGAAGCTTTCTTT
CASSLGQGAYLNTEAFF
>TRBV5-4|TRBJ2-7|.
TGTGCCAGCAGCTTTACGGGGGGCCGGGAGGAGCAGTACTTC
CASSFTGGREEQYF
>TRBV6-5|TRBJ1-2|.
TGTGCCAGCAGTTACAATTCGATGTATGGCTACACCTTC
CASSYNSMYGYTF
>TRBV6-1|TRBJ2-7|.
TGTGCCAGCAGTGAACGCACCAGTGGGTCCTCCTACGAGCAGTACTTC
CASSERTSGSSYEQYF
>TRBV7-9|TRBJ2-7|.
TGTGCCAGCAGCGTCGGGATCTACGAGCAGTACTTC
CASSVGIYEQYF
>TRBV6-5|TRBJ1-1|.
TGTGCCACTTATGACAGGATGAACACTGAAGCTTTCTTT
CATYDRMNTEAFF
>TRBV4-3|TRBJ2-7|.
TGCGCCAGCAGCCAAGACCGGAATAGCCCCCACGAGCAGTACTTC
CASSQDRNSPHEQYF
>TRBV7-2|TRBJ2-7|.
TGTGCCAGCAGCTTAGTAGGGGACGAGCAGTACTTC
CASSLVGDEQYF
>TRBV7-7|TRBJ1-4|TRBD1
TGTGCTAGCAGCTCTTCGACAGGGCCTAATGAAAAACTGTTTTTT
CASSSSTGPNEKLFF
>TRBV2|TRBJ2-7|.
TGTGCCAGCAGTGAGCAGATATTTTACGAGCAGTACTTC
CASSEQIFYEQYF